This record concerns one T cell receptor (beta chain) sequence. The data belong to a study of blood T cell repertoires in COVID-19. At the level of the study: Whether acute or convalescent, the COVID-19 samples came from the United States, Italy and Spain.

Profiled with immunoSEQ multiplex PCR; TCRdb holds only in-frame clones, not every one. The sample has 45,000 to 50,000 clones; 75% to 90% are singletons. Sequenced material: peripheral blood. The receptor was isolated from an elderly woman with COVID-19, enrolled during active disease.

The CDR3 DNA follows: TGTGCCAGCAGGGCCCAGGGGATTGAAAAACTGTTTTTT. Translating gives CASRAQGIEKLFF. The chain joins TRBV2 to TRBJ1-4, with D perhaps matching TRBD1 (6 bases). This CDR3 is built from 13 residues. The germline V gene encodes CDR1 SNHLY and CDR2 FYNNEI. Trimming stripped 6 bases from V and 7 bases from J, with 12 bases between.